A single sample gave rise to the 24 T cell receptor beta chains below, sequenced in a study of T cell repertoires in aging, cancer and after chemotherapy. Amplification of TCR beta used genomic DNA extracted from peripheral blood. A mixed TRB-A/B primer pool amplified rearranged TRB by multiplex touch-down PCR. TCRdb itself ran the multiplex PCR reads through MiXCR, one entry per CDR3 protein. The sample holds 2,000 to 3,000 distinct CDR3 sequences; 20% to 25% are singletons and the top ten take roughly 7.4%. Sequencing was carried out using blood. All receptors come from a human donor with a blood cancer.

This chain connects TRBV23-1 to TRBJ2-3; a weak D match, TRBD1 (6 bases). TRBV23-1 is identified as an open reading frame with a role that is uncertain. Trimming stripped 8 bases from V and 3 bases from J, with 12 bases between. The CDR3 sequence is 13 residues long. The CDR3 DNA reads as TGCGCCAGCCCCCCGAGGGGGACAGATACGCAGTATTTT. It codes for CASPPRGTDTQYF.

The CDR3 DNA is TGTGCCAGCAGCTTATCTAGCGGGGGAACCTACGAGCAGTACTTC. It translates to CASSLSSGGTYEQYF. This chain links TRBV11-2 with TRBJ2-7; 10 bases map to TRBD2. CDR3 size: 15 residues. Germline-derived CDR1 and CDR2 are SGHAT and FQNNGV. J was trimmed by 2 bases and V by 2 bases; bases with no gene match: 3.

This chain joins TRBV4-3 and TRBJ2-2; 10 bases agree with TRBD1. The CDR3 is 16 amino acids. Per germline, CDR1 LGHNA and CDR2 YSLEER. The V and J ends lost 0 bases and 6 bases, in that order; junction bases with no gene match: 4. CDR3 amino acids: CASSQEIGTGAGELFF. The CDR3 region has the DNA TGCGCCAGCAGCCAAGAAATAGGGACAGGGGCCGGGGAGCTGTTTTTT.

This clonotype is classed as large. V usage is TRBV7-6 and J usage is TRBJ2-2; TRBD2 agrees at 8 bases. Germline V CDR1 and CDR2: SGHVS, FNYEAQ. Losses at the gene ends were 4 bases for V and 5 bases for J; bases not matched to a gene: 9. This CDR3 region has 16 residues. In DNA form, the CDR3 reads TGTGCCAGCAGCTGGATTGGCCCGGGGGGGACCGGGGAGCTGTTTTTT. Amino acids: CASSWIGPGGTGELFF.

Notes on this clonotype: One base away lies a much larger clone, so this may be a sequencing read error. V usage is TRBV7-9 and J usage is TRBJ1-4; no clear D. V lost 4 bases and J 6 bases, leaving 15 bases between the germline ends. The CDR3 is made up of 15 amino acids. The germline V gene has CDR1 SEHNR and CDR2 FQNEAQ (reference sequence). The CDR3 nucleotides are TGTGCCAGCAGCTCCCCCCTATCAGAGGATGAAAAACTGTTTTTT. It codes for CASSSPLSEDEKLFF. The whole variable domain, filled in from reference TRBV7-9 and TRBJ1-4, reads DTGVSQNPRHKITKRGQNVTFRCDPISEHNRLYWYRQTLGQGPEFLTYFQNEAQLEKSRLLSDRFSAERPKGSFSTLEIQRTEQGDSAMYLCASSSPLSEDEKLFFGSGTQLSVL.

This clonotype was seen just once. The chain carries TRBV6-1 and TRBJ2-7, with TRBD2 matching 7 bases. V gave up 5 bases and J gave up 3 bases; unmatched junction bases: 10. The CDR3 is made up of 15 amino acids. In germline, CDR1 is MNHNS, CDR2 SASEGT. The CDR3 reads CASSYAASGRYEQYF. CDR3 nucleotides: TGTGCCAGCAGTTACGCGGCTAGCGGCCGCTACGAGCAGTACTTC.

There are a few counts of this clonotype. The rearrangement joins TRBV12-3 or TRBV12-4 to TRBJ1-1; the D is unclear. The V end was cut by 7 bases, the J end by 5 bases, with 11 bases between. The CDR3 has 12 amino acids. CDR3 sequence: CASTAPGTEAFF. CDR3 bases: TGTGCCAGCACCGCGCCGGGGACTGAAGCTTTCTTT.

This clonotype is medium-sized (0.01 to 0.1%) within its sample. This chain connects TRBV5-1 to TRBJ2-2, with D perhaps TRBD2 (5 bases). Germline V CDR1 and CDR2: SGHRS, YFSETQ. The CDR3 spans 14 residues. V lost 2 bases and J 5 bases, leaving 10 bases between the germline ends. The chain's CDR3 is CASSFGSGTGELFF. For the CDR3, the DNA is TGCGCCAGCAGCTTCGGCAGCGGTACCGGGGAGCTGTTTTTT.

This clonotype was seen only a few times. The chain employs TRBV20-1 and TRBJ2-7, with 14 positions matching TRBD2. The V gene end was trimmed by 0 bases and the J gene end by 6 bases; junction bases not matched to a gene: 4. Germline V lookup: CDR1 DFQATT, CDR2 SNEGSKA (reference sequence). The CDR3 is made up of 15 amino acids. The CDR3 region has the DNA TGCAGTGCTAGAGATGGGGGACTAGCGGGAGTCGAGCAGTACTTC. It yields the protein CSARDGGLAGVEQYF.

On this clonotype itself: Just one base apart from a much larger clone, this may be a read error. The chain uses TRBV6-4 and TRBJ2-3; 8 nucleotides match TRBD2. V lost 0 bases to trimming and J lost 1 base; unmatched junction nucleotides: 0. CDR1 is MRHNA, CDR2 SNTAGT, per germline. This CDR3 contains 15 residues. CDR3 in amino acids: CASSDSSGGTDTQYF. The CDR3 bases are TGTGCCAGCAGTGACTCTAGCGGGGGCACAGATACGCAGTATTTT.

The V gene is TRBV5-6, the J gene TRBJ2-1; 10 bases map to TRBD2. Trimming took 0 bases from V and 2 from J; bases not matched to a gene: 5. In germline, CDR1 is SGHDT, CDR2 YYEEEE. The CDR3 extends over 17 amino acids. The CDR3 coding sequence is TGTGCCAGCAGCTTGGAAGGGAGCGGGAGGGCCTACAATGAGCAGTTCTTC. Translating gives CASSLEGSGRAYNEQFF.

The genes are TRBV20-1 and TRBJ2-3; 10 positions agree with TRBD1. Germline V gene sequence: CDR1 DFQATT, CDR2 SNEGSKA (reference sequence). CDR3 length: 15 residues. Trimming removed 0 bases from V and 5 bases from J; junction bases left unmatched: 5. CDR3 region: CSARDRGDRGDTQYF. The CDR3 DNA sequence: TGCAGTGCTAGAGATCGGGGGGACAGGGGAGATACGCAGTATTTT.

In its sample, this clonotype ranks as medium-sized (0.01 to 0.1%). The genes are TRBV30 and TRBJ1-1; the match to TRBD1 covers 10 bases. This CDR3 has 18 residues. Trimming at V came to 3 bases and at J to 5 bases, leaving 18 bases not matched to a gene. Germline lookup yields CDR1 GTSNPN and CDR2 SVGIG (reference sequence). The CDR3, as DNA: TGTGCCTGGAGCCGCTTACGCGGACTAGGACAGGGGGGGACTGAAGCTTTCTTT. It encodes CAWSRLRGLGQGGTEAFF.

The chain links TRBV7-9 to TRBJ2-7, with D hard to call. Germline loops: CDR1 SEHNR, CDR2 FQNEAQ (reference sequence). The V end was cut by 1 base, the J end by 1 base, with 8 bases between. The CDR3 has 14 residues. CDR3 in amino acids: CASSLGGVSYEQYF. Written as DNA, the CDR3 is TGTGCCAGCAGCTTAGGCGGAGTTTCCTACGAGCAGTACTTC.

The chain carries TRBV27 and TRBJ2-1; D remains unclear. Per germline, CDR1 MNHEY and CDR2 SMNVEV (reference sequence). The CDR3 sequence is 13 residues long. The V end was cut by 3 bases, the J end by 10 bases, with 13 bases between. CDR3 residues: CASSLSLPLEQFF. CDR3 in DNA: TGTGCCAGCAGTTTGTCTCTCCCCCTGGAGCAGTTCTTC.

This clonotype was detected a few times. The gene calls are TRBV18 and TRBJ1-5; D call uncertain. The CDR3 contains 16 residues. Germline CDR1 reads KGHSH; CDR2 reads LQKENI. V was clipped by 2 bases and J by 0 bases, with 11 bases between them. In nucleotides, the CDR3 is TGTGCCAGCTCACCAGGGCAGATCGTTAGCAATCAGCCCCAGCATTTT. As protein: CASSPGQIVSNQPQHF.

The chain couples TRBV20-1 to TRBJ2-1; 12 nucleotides align to TRBD2. There are 17 residues in the CDR3. The ends lost 3 bases at V and 10 bases at J; junction bases unmatched: 16. CDR1 and CDR2 from the germline V gene are DFQATT and SNEGSKA (reference sequence). CDR3 sequence reads: CSASPTMTSGRTREQFF. The DNA of the CDR3 is TGCAGTGCTAGTCCGACGATGACTAGCGGGAGAACGCGGGAGCAGTTCTTC.

In the case of this clonotype: In this CDR3 the conserved last residue, phenylalanine or tryptophan, is missing, so a read error is likely. This chain uses TRBV12-5 with TRBJ2-3; 9 positions agree with TRBD2. CDR3 size: 14 residues. CDR1 is LGHNT, CDR2 FRNRAP, per germline. V shed 6 bases, J shed 4 bases, and the junction held 5 bases outside the gene matches. The CDR3 DNA is TGTGCTAGTGGAAGGACTAGCGATCCAGATACGCAGTATCTT. It translates to CASGRTSDPDTQYL.

This clonotype occurred a few times. This chain joins TRBV5-1 and TRBJ2-3; no clear D. The CDR3 length is 16 residues. Trimming took 0 bases from V and 5 from J, leaving 16 bases between them. Germline CDR1 is SGHRS and CDR2 is YFSETQ. The CDR3 region is CASSLALQNMGDTQYF. DNA for the CDR3: TGCGCCAGCAGCTTGGCCCTACAGAACATGGGAGATACGCAGTATTTT.

CDR3 nucleotides: TGTGCCAGCAGCAAAGGGGCCCAACTAGCGGGAGGCGGGGGGGCGCAGTATTTT. It translates to CASSKGAQLAGGGGAQYF. The rearrangement links TRBV21-1 to TRBJ2-3; the table's TRBD2 call for D was not verified on the DNA. TRBV21-1 is described as a pseudogene. The CDR3 has 18 amino acids.

Sample share makes this clonotype large. The CDR3 loop reads CASSYSIGLAGGRNEQFF. CDR3 nucleotides: TGTGCCAGCAGTTACTCGATCGGTCTAGCGGGAGGGCGGAATGAGCAGTTCTTC. The chain uses TRBV6-5 and TRBJ2-1; 12 bases match TRBD2. The length of the CDR3 is 18 residues. Germline V gene lookup returns CDR1 MNHEY and CDR2 SVGAGI. V lost 0 bases, J lost 7 bases, and 10 bases stayed unmatched.

CDR3 bases: TGTGCCAGCAGCGCACGGACAGGGGGCGGGAATTCACCCCTCCACTTT. It is translated as CASSARTGGGNSPLHF. The rearrangement links TRBV9 to TRBJ1-6, with 11 bases fitting TRBD1. Germline trimming cut 3 bases from V and 7 bases from J; bases unmatched to any gene: 6. The germline V gene encodes CDR1 SGDLS and CDR2 YYNGEE. CDR3 size: 16 residues. The full variable domain, completed using reference TRBV9 and TRBJ1-6, is DSGVTQTPKHLITATGQRVTLRCSPRSGDLSVYWYQQSLDQGLQFLIQYYNGEERAKGNILERFSAQQFPDLHSELNLSSLELGDSALYFCASSARTGGGNSPLHFGNGTRLTVT.

The V call is TRBV10-1, the J call TRBJ1-2; D not resolved. The V and J ends lost 5 bases and 0 bases respectively, with 16 bases between them. CDR3 length: 16 residues. Germline values: CDR1 WNHNN, CDR2 SYGVQD (reference sequence). For the CDR3, the DNA is TGCGCCAGCAGTCCCGGAGATATGGGGTCTAACTATGGCTACACCTTC. As protein: CASSPGDMGSNYGYTF.

This clonotype is termed large (0.1 to 1%). The chain couples TRBV27 to TRBJ2-5; D remains ambiguous. This CDR3 has 10 residues. The germline V gene encodes CDR1 MNHEY and CDR2 SMNVEV (reference sequence). Trimming pared 7 bases from V and 8 bases from J, leaving 8 bases between. CDR3 sequence reads: CASTLGTQYF. DNA of the CDR3: TGTGCCAGCACCCTAGGAACCCAGTACTTC.